This TCR beta chain was sequenced in a study of cytomegalovirus exposure and HLA in healthy donors. Looking at the study overall: Findings of an earlier analysis included roughly 110 million unique TCR beta sequences from 200 million or so T cells.

Study-level results: Accurate prediction of most subjects' HLA-A and HLA-B alleles from TCR beta sequences was reported.

This clone appeared a few times. As yet, its antigen is unknown. Germline-derived CDR1 and CDR2 are MNHNS and SASEGT. The CDR3 sequence is 11 residues long. The germline V and J ends were trimmed by 7 bases and 0 bases, with 3 bases remaining between them. Researchers ran the PCR with 60 Vbeta and 13 Jbeta primers. The protocol was immunoSEQ multiplex PCR, while the TCRdb copy is restricted to in-frame clones and leaves out a portion. In the table there are more than 90,000 clones, about 70% of which are singletons. The V gene is TRBV6-1, the J gene TRBJ1-1, with no clear D. Specimen: PBMCs. This receptor was identified in a middle-aged woman in good health and CMV-seronegative. The CDR3 DNA follows: TGTGCCAGCATTATGAACACTGAAGCTTTCTTT. Translated: CASIMNTEAFF.